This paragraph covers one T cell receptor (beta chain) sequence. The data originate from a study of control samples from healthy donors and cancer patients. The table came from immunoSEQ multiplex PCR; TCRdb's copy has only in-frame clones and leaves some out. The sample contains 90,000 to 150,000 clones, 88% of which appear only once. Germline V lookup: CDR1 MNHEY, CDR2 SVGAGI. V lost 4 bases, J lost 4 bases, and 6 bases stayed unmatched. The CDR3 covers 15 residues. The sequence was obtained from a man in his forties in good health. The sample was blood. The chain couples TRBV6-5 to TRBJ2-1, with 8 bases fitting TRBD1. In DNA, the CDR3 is TGTGCCAGCAGTTCACTACAGGGGGGATACAATGAGCAGTTCTTC. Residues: CASSSLQGGYNEQFF.